Below, 10 T cell receptor beta chains from the same sample are listed, as sequenced in a study of OX40 agonist ivuxolimab in advanced cancers. The library was made by the immunoSEQ multiplex PCR assay. TCRdb limited this immuneACCESS table to in-frame rearrangements with V and J called. A share of clones is missing; checked studies link under half to unresolved V genes, and the rest is unexplained. This sample is represented by tens of thousands of clones; roughly nine tenths of them were singletons. The ten largest clones capture over 3.5% of the sample. The sequenced sample was CD4+ or CD8+ T cells sorted from blood, obtained in a trial of the OX40 agonist ivuxolimab. Receptors were obtained from an adult with an advanced solid tumor such as melanoma, head and neck, liver or kidney cancer.

The chain employs TRBV27 and TRBJ2-3; 10 bases are a match to TRBD1. The junction had 4 bases not matched to a gene; V was cut back by 5 bases and J by 2 bases. The germline gives CDR1 MNHEY, CDR2 SMNVEV (reference sequence). The CDR3 loop spans 15 amino acids. CDR3: CASSVGQGNTDTQYF. DNA for the CDR3: TGTGCCAGCAGTGTGGGACAGGGGAACACAGATACGCAGTATTTT.

The CDR3 DNA reads TGTGCCAGCAGCTCGCGGCCCTCCTACGAGCAGTACTTC. As protein: CASSSRPSYEQYF. The J gene is TRBJ2-7, the V gene TRBV7-9; the D is unclear. From germline, CDR1 is SEHNR and CDR2 FQNEAQ (reference sequence). The V end lost 4 bases, the J end lost 0 bases, and 7 bases lay between the germline ends. CDR3 length equals 13 residues.

The chain recombines TRBV4-3 with TRBJ2-1; D unresolved. CDR1 is LGHNA, CDR2 YSLEER, per germline. V dropped 4 bases and J dropped 2 bases, with 21 bases sitting between them. The CDR3 runs 18 residues. The CDR3 loop reads CASSPLPGRASTYNEQFF. As DNA, the CDR3 is TGCGCCAGCAGCCCACTTCCCGGCCGGGCGTCCACCTACAATGAGCAGTTCTTC.

The CDR3 region has the DNA TGTGCCAGCAGCTTAGGACAGGGCGGCTATGGCTACACCTTC. Residues: CASSLGQGGYGYTF. The chain joins TRBV11-2 to TRBJ1-2; 7 bases map to TRBD1. This CDR3 comprises 14 residues. Germline CDR1 reads SGHAT; CDR2 reads FQNNGV. The ends lost 1 base at V and 4 bases at J; junction bases unmatched: 3.

This rearrangement joins TRBV10-3 to TRBJ1-2; 8 bases agree with TRBD1. V was clipped by 3 bases and J by 3 bases; unmatched bases: 9. From germline, CDR1 is ENHRY and CDR2 SYGVKD. This CDR3 has 16 residues. DNA for the CDR3: TGTGCCATCAGTGAAGCGTGGAGACAGGGGTACTATGGCTACACCTTC. Protein: CAISEAWRQGYYGYTF.

The chain employs TRBV7-9 and TRBJ1-2, with 8 bases identical to TRBD1. Per the germline V gene, CDR1 is SEHNR and CDR2 is FQNEAQ (reference sequence). The junction had 10 bases not matched to a gene; V was cut back by 4 bases and J by 3 bases. This CDR3 is built from 16 residues. The CDR3 spells CASSSYRGREDYGYTF. CDR3 bases: TGTGCCAGCAGCTCCTACAGGGGGAGGGAAGACTATGGCTACACCTTC. Together with reference TRBV7-9 and TRBJ1-2, the CDR3 gives the full variable domain: DTGVSQNPRHKITKRGQNVTFRCDPISEHNRLYWYRQTLGQGPEFLTYFQNEAQLEKSRLLSDRFSAERPKGSFSTLEIQRTEQGDSAMYLCASSSYRGREDYGYTFGSGTRLTVV.

The sample holds one count of this clone. The rearrangement joins TRBV4-1 to TRBJ1-1; D perhaps matches TRBD1 (5 bases). There are 17 residues in the CDR3. Trimming took 1 base from V and 0 from J, leaving 15 bases between them. The germline V gene has CDR1 MGHRA and CDR2 YSYEKL. The CDR3 DNA is TGCGCCAGCAGCCAAGGGCCCGGGACGGTCATGAACACTGAAGCTTTCTTT. Protein sequence: CASSQGPGTVMNTEAFF.

The chain recombines TRBV28 with TRBJ2-2, with TRBD1 identical over 9 bases. J gave up 4 bases and V 5 bases, and 2 bases lay outside the gene matches. Germline CDR1 reads MDHEN; CDR2 reads SYDVKM. The CDR3 is 14 residues long. The CDR3 DNA sequence: TGTGCCAGCAGTGGGACAGGGCCCACCGGGGAGCTGTTTTTT. Protein product: CASSGTGPTGELFF.

The J gene is TRBJ1-3, the V gene TRBV7-9, with D possibly TRBD1 on 6 matching bases. The CDR3 has 16 amino acids. V was cut by 5 bases and J by 4 bases, with 18 bases left in between. CDR1 and CDR2 (germline): SEHNR, FQNEAQ (reference sequence). CDR3 sequence (DNA): TGTGCCAGCAGCCCCCGAGGGGAAGGGGGGGGAAACACCATATATTTT. Encoded protein: CASSPRGEGGGNTIYF. Drawing the rest from reference TRBV7-9 and TRBJ1-3, the complete variable domain is DTGVSQNPRHKITKRGQNVTFRCDPISEHNRLYWYRQTLGQGPEFLTYFQNEAQLEKSRLLSDRFSAERPKGSFSTLEIQRTEQGDSAMYLCASSPRGEGGGNTIYFGEGSWLTVV.

The V call is TRBV7-8, the J call TRBJ2-5; a possible D gene is TRBD2 (6 bases). V was shortened by 2 bases and J by 6 bases, with 22 bases between the two germline ends. Germline CDR1 reads SGHVS; CDR2 reads FQNEAQ. The CDR3 is 17 amino acids. DNA for the CDR3: TGTGCCAGCAGCTTAACACTTTGGGGGGAGATATCGAAGACCCAGTACTTC. The encoded protein is CASSLTLWGEISKTQYF.